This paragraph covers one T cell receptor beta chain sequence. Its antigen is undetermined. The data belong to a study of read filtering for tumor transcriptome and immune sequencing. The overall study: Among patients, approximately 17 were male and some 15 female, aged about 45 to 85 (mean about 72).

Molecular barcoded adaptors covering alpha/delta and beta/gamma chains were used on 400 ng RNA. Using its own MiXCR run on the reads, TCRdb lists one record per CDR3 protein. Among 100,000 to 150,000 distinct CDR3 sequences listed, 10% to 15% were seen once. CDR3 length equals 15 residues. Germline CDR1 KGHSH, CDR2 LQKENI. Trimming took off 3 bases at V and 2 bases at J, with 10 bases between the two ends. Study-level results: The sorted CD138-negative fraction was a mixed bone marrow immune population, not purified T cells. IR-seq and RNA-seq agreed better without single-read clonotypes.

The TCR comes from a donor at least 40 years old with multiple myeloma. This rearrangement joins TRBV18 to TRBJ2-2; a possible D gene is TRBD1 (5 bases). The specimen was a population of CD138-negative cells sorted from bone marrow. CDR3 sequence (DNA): TGTGCCAGCTCACCCGACAGCGACAACACCGGGGAGCTGTTTTTT. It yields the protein CASSPDSDNTGELFF.